What follows are 19 T cell receptor beta chains derived from one specimen sequenced in a study of blood T cell repertoires in COVID-19. Sequenced by immunoSEQ multiplex PCR; TCRdb stores in-frame clones only, minus some. The table records fewer than 200,000 clones, more than 75% of them present only once. Sequencing was carried out using peripheral blood. These receptors originate from a man aged 40-49 years with active or convalescent COVID-19.

The V and J genes are TRBV15 and TRBJ1-1, with unresolved D. V gave up 0 bases and J gave up 0 bases, with 5 bases separating them. From germline, CDR1 is LNHNV and CDR2 YYDKDF (reference sequence). The CDR3 spans 14 residues. CDR3 bases: TGTGCCACCAGCAGAGAGGGCGTGAACACTGAAGCTTTCTTT. Its protein is CATSREGVNTEAFF.

V gene TRBV19 combines with J gene TRBJ2-2, with D hard to call. This CDR3 spans 13 amino acids. V lost 4 bases to trimming and J lost 4 bases, with 7 bases between them. Germline V lookup: CDR1 LNHDA, CDR2 SQIVND (reference sequence). The CDR3 loop is CASSTGGTGELFF. In DNA, the CDR3 is TGTGCCAGTAGTACCGGCGGCACCGGGGAGCTGTTTTTT.

This sequence joins TRBV15 and TRBJ1-4, with D hard to call. V lost 4 bases and J 8 bases, leaving 17 bases between the germline ends. The germline CDR1 and CDR2 sequences are LNHNV and YYDKDF (reference sequence). CDR3 length: 15 amino acids. The DNA for the CDR3 is TGTGCCACCAGCACGGCGGGAGGAGGGTACGAAAAACTGTTTTTT. Its translation: CATSTAGGGYEKLFF.

The chain joins TRBV18 to TRBJ2-3; D gene unclear. CDR1 and CDR2 from the germline V gene are KGHSH and LQKENI. Between the trimmed V and J ends, which lost 8 bases and 2 bases, there was a span of 11 bases. The CDR3 length is 13 residues. CDR3 protein: CASNNPLTDTQYF. CDR3 sequence (DNA): TGTGCCAGCAACAACCCCCTCACAGATACGCAGTATTTT.

The genes are TRBV5-6 and TRBJ1-5; 9 nucleotides agree with TRBD1. The V gene's germline CDR1 is SGHDT and CDR2 YYEEEE. The CDR3 is 14 residues long. Germline trimming cut 3 bases from V and 6 bases from J; bases unmatched to any gene: 4. In nucleotides, the CDR3 is TGTGCCAGCAGCTACGGGACAGGGACTCAGCCCCAGCATTTT. Translation gives CASSYGTGTQPQHF. The entire variable domain, with the rest obtained from reference TRBV5-6 and TRBJ1-5, is as follows: DAGVTQSPTHLIKTRGQQVTLRCSPKSGHDTVSWYQQALGQGPQFIFQYYEEEERQRGNFPDRFSGHQFPNYSSELNVNALLLGDSALYLCASSYGTGTQPQHFGDGTRLSIL.

The rearrangement links TRBV27 to TRBJ2-3, with 13 nucleotides matching TRBD2. With V trimmed by 8 bases and J by 2 bases, 7 bases remained unmatched. Germline V gene sequence: CDR1 MNHEY, CDR2 SMNVEV (reference sequence). This CDR3 contains 16 residues. This CDR3 reads CASGWTSGRITDTQYF. Written as DNA, the CDR3 is TGTGCCAGCGGGTGGACTAGCGGGAGAATCACAGATACGCAGTATTTT.

This sequence joins TRBV5-4 and TRBJ1-1, with 8 bases identical to TRBD1. Germline V gene sequence: CDR1 SGHNT, CDR2 YYREEE (reference sequence). The CDR3 loop spans 15 amino acids. The V and J ends lost 2 bases and 0 bases, in that order; junction bases with no gene match: 3. DNA of the CDR3: TGTGCCAGCAGCTTTCGGACAGGGATGAACACTGAAGCTTTCTTT. Its protein product is CASSFRTGMNTEAFF.

V gene TRBV6-6 combines with J gene TRBJ1-1, with 8 bases aligning to TRBD1. The trim removed 6 bases at V and 1 base at J, leaving 7 bases unmatched. Germline lookup yields CDR1 MNHNY and CDR2 SVGAGI (reference sequence). This CDR3 comprises 15 residues. CDR3 bases: TGTGCCAGCAGGAACGATGGGACAGGGAACACTGAAGCTTTCTTT. Translating gives CASRNDGTGNTEAFF.

The chain combines TRBV4-2 with TRBJ2-7; the match to TRBD1 covers 7 bases. Germline assignment: CDR1 LGHNA and CDR2 YNFKEQ. V dropped 6 bases and J dropped 1; count of bases not matched to a gene: 9. This CDR3 region has 15 residues. Here the CDR3 DNA reads TGTGCCAGCAGATTACACCGGGACAGATCCTACGAGCAGTACTTC. Translating it yields CASRLHRDRSYEQYF.

The chain joins TRBV18 to TRBJ2-7, with D possibly being TRBD1 (6 bases). This CDR3 is built from 14 residues. The ends were cut back, 3 bases at V and 3 bases at J, with 12 bases in the middle. CDR1 KGHSH and CDR2 LQKENI come from the germline V gene. CDR3 region: CASSPGTNYYEQYF. The CDR3 DNA follows: TGTGCCAGCTCACCCGGGACAAATTACTACGAGCAGTACTTC.

This clone has just one count. V usage is TRBV28 and J usage is TRBJ1-2; 8 bases fit TRBD1. CDR3 length equals 12 residues. Germline CDR1 is MDHEN and CDR2 is SYDVKM. The V and J ends lost 7 bases and 8 bases, in that order; junction bases with no gene match: 6. As DNA, the CDR3 is TGTGCCAGCACCGGACAGGGTGGCGGCTACACCTTC. This sequence encodes CASTGQGGGYTF.

This sequence joins TRBV11-2 and TRBJ2-7, with D perhaps TRBD1 (5 bases). There are 15 residues in the CDR3. V dropped 0 bases and J dropped 1 base, with 10 bases sitting between them. Germline V lookup: CDR1 SGHAT, CDR2 FQNNGV. The CDR3 DNA reads as TGTGCCAGCAGCTTAGAAGGGGCCGTTTCCTACGAGCAGTACTTC. Protein product: CASSLEGAVSYEQYF.

J is TRBJ1-1 and V is TRBV7-8; 7 nucleotides agree with TRBD1. Germline assignment: CDR1 SGHVS and CDR2 FQNEAQ. V lost 6 bases and J lost 3; bases outside the gene matches: 7. There are 14 residues in the CDR3. CDR3 loop: CASRVVQGHTEAFF. As DNA, the CDR3 is TGTGCCAGCAGGGTGGTACAGGGGCACACTGAAGCTTTCTTT.

The V and J genes are TRBV7-9 and TRBJ1-2; unclear D gene. CDR1 and CDR2 from the germline V gene are SEHNR and FQNEAQ (reference sequence). This CDR3 is 16 amino acids long. The V end was cut by 4 bases, the J end by 0 bases, with 15 bases between. The chain's CDR3 is CASSSTVSDTNYGYTF. CDR3 coding DNA: TGTGCCAGCAGCTCTACGGTCAGCGATACTAACTATGGCTACACCTTC.

The chain carries TRBV3-1 (or the pseudogene TRBV3-2) and TRBJ2-1, with D unresolved. The germline V gene encodes CDR1 LGHDT and CDR2 YNNKEL (reference sequence). This CDR3 is built from 11 residues. V was shortened by 8 bases and J by 9 bases, with 11 bases between the two germline ends. The CDR3 DNA reads as TGTGCCAGCCGAGGTGTTAGTGAGCAGTTCTTC. Translation gives CASRGVSEQFF.

A few counts support this clone. Additional DNA sequences in this sample encode the identical CDR3. V usage is TRBV5-1 and J usage is TRBJ1-6; 7 nucleotides line up with TRBD1. J lost 8 bases, V lost 4 bases, and 6 bases had no gene match. This CDR3 region has 14 residues. CDR1 and CDR2 (germline): SGHRS, YFSETQ. The DNA for the CDR3 is TGCGCCAGCAGCCCCCGACAGGGAGATTCACCCCTCCACTTT. It is translated as CASSPRQGDSPLHF.

The chain joins TRBV30 to TRBJ1-1, with D perhaps TRBD1 (5 bases). The ends were cut back, 2 bases at V and 5 bases at J, with 12 bases in the middle. This CDR3 has 13 residues. From germline, CDR1 is GTSNPN and CDR2 SVGIG (reference sequence). The CDR3 DNA reads TGTGCCTGGAGTATTTCAGGGAGGACTGAAGCTTTCTTT. This sequence encodes CAWSISGRTEAFF.

This clone occurred a few times. The chain combines TRBV19 with TRBJ1-5, with D possibly TRBD1 on 5 matching bases. Germline V gene data show CDR1 as LNHDA and CDR2 as SQIVND (reference sequence). The ends were cut back, 3 bases at V and 3 bases at J, with 12 bases in the middle. This CDR3 region has 15 residues. CDR3 in amino acids: CASSIGGEPNQPQHF. The CDR3 nucleotides read TGTGCCAGTAGTATTGGGGGGGAACCCAATCAGCCCCAGCATTTT.

The chain has TRBV19 and TRBJ1-3; possibly TRBD1 for D (5 bases). With 3 bases removed from V and 2 bases from J, the gap between germline ends came to 8 bases. CDR1 and CDR2 from the germline V gene are LNHDA and SQIVND (reference sequence). The CDR3 covers 14 residues. CDR3 in DNA: TGTGCCAGTAGTATCCCGGGGGCTGGAAACACCATATATTTT. Translating gives CASSIPGAGNTIYF.